This T cell receptor (beta chain) was observed in a study of OX40 agonist ivuxolimab in advanced cancers. Details on this clone: Its target is not known.

The CDR3 has 13 residues. The V end was cut by 4 bases, the J end by 4 bases, with 14 bases between. Germline-derived CDR1 and CDR2 are SQVTM and ANQGSEA. Overall study findings and caveats: Both blood CD4+ and CD8+ T cells showed clonal growth by week 6 at 0.1 to 3.0 mg/kg. The study found that CD8+ T cells averaged more expanded clones than CD4+.

Sequenced by immunoSEQ multiplex PCR; TCRdb stores in-frame clones only, minus some. The repertoire holds 55,000 to 75,000 clones, with 70% to 90% as singletons. The sequence was obtained from an adult with an advanced solid tumor such as melanoma, head and neck, liver or kidney cancer. The sequences come from CD4+ or CD8+ T cells sorted from blood, collected in a trial of the OX40 agonist ivuxolimab. This chain joins TRBV29-1 and TRBJ2-7; D is ambiguous. The CDR3 coding sequence is TGCAGCGTTGCCTCCGGCATCGGGTACGAGCAGTACTTC. Its translation: CSVASGIGYEQYF.